This record covers a single TCR beta chain. What it binds is not known. This entry belongs to a study of graft-versus-host responses after intestinal transplantation. Across the study: Multivisceral, liver-intestinal, or isolated intestinal grafts were transplanted into recipients. Overall study findings and caveats: Recipient marrow contained GvH clones, some of which appeared first in ileum or blood. Across patients carrying graft-donor T cell macrochimerism, allografts held high graft-versus-host to host-versus-graft clonal ratios. Peak GvH clone levels in circulation were associated with early post-transplant HvG declines.

Processed graft tissue released its intraepithelial and lamina propria lymphocytes. The V gene's germline CDR1 is SGHAT and CDR2 FQNNGV. Trimming shortened V by 3 bases and J by 5 bases, and 8 bases separated the two germline ends. The CDR3 is 13 residues long. The assay was immunoSEQ multiplex PCR, and TCRdb's table has in-frame clones only and misses some. This sample has some 5,600 clones, with approximately 76% found just once. The genes are TRBV11-2 and TRBJ2-1, with D perhaps given as TRBD1 or TRBD2 (5 bases each). The material was ileum tissue, obtained about 230 days after intestinal transplant. This receptor was obtained from a human patient who received an intestinal transplant, so some T cells may come from the graft donor. The CDR3 DNA reads as TGTGCCAGCAGCTTGGGGGACCACAATGAGCAGTTCTTC. Its protein is CASSLGDHNEQFF. The entire variable domain, with the rest obtained from reference TRBV11-2 and TRBJ2-1, is as follows: EAGVAQSPRYKIIEKRQSVAFWCNPISGHATLYWYQQILGQGPKLLIQFQNNGVVDDSQLPKDRFSAERLKGVDSTLKIQPAKLEDSAVYLCASSLGDHNEQFFGPGTRLTVL.